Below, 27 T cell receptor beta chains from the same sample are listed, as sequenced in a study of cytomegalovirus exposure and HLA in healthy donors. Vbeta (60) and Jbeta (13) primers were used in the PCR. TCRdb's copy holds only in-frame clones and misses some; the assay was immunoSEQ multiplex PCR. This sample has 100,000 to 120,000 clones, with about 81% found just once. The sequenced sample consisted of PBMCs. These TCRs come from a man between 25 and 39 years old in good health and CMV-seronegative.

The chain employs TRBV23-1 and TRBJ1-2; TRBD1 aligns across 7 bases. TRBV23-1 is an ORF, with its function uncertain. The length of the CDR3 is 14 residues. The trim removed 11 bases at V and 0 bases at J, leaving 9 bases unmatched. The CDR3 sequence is CAQLQGQANYGYTF. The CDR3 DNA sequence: TGCGCCCAACTACAGGGGCAAGCTAACTATGGCTACACCTTC.

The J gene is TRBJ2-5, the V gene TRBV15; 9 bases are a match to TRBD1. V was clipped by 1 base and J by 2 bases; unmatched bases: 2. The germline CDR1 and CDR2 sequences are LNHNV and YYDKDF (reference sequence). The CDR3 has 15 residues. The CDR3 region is CATSRGTGVQETQYF. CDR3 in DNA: TGTGCCACCAGCAGAGGGACAGGGGTTCAAGAGACCCAGTACTTC.

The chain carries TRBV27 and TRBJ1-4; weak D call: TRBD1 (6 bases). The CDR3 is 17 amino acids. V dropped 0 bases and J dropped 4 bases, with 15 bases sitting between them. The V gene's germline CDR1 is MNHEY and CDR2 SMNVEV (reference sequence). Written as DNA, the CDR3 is TGTGCCAGCAGTTTATCGGCCCGCGGGGGCTTTAATGAAAAACTGTTTTTT. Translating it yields CASSLSARGGFNEKLFF.

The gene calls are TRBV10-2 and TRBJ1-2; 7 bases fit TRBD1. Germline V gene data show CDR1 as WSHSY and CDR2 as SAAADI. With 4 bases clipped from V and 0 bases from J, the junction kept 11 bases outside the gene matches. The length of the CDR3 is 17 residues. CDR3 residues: CASSGWTGAETNYGYTF. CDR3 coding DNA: TGCGCCAGCAGTGGGTGGACAGGCGCCGAAACTAACTATGGCTACACCTTC.

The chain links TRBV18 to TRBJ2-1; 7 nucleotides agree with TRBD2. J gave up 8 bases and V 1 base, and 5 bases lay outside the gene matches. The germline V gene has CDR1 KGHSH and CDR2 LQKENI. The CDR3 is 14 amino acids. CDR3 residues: CASSPRGGSHEQFF. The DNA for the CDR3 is TGTGCCAGCTCACCACGGGGGGGATCGCATGAGCAGTTCTTC.

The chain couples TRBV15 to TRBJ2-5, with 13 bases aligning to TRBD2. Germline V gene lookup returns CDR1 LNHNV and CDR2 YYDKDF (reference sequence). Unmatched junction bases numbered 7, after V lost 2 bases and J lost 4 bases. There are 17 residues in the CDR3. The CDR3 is CATSRTLLAGGLETQYF. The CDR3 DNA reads TGTGCCACCAGCAGAACCTTACTAGCGGGAGGGCTAGAGACCCAGTACTTC.

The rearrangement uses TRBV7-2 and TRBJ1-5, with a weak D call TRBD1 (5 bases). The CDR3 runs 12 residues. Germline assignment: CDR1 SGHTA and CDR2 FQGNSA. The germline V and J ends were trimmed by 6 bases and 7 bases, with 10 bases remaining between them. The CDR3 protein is CASSSQGQPQHF. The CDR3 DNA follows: TGTGCCAGCAGTTCCCAGGGACAGCCCCAGCATTTT. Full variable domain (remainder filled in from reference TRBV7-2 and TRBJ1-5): GAGVSQSPSNKVTEKGKDVELRCDPISGHTALYWYRQSLGQGLEFLIYFQGNSAPDKSGLPSDRFSAERTGGSVSTLTIQRTQQEDSAVYLCASSSQGQPQHFGDGTRLSIL.

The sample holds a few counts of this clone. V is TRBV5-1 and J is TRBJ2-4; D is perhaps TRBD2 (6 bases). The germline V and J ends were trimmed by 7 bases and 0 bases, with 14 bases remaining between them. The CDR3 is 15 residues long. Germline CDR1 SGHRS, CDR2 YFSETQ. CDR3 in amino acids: CASSEGLLAKNIQYF. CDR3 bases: TGCGCCAGCTCGGAGGGCTTACTAGCCAAAAACATTCAGTACTTC. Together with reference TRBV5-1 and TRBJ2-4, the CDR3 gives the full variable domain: KAGVTQTPRYLIKTRGQQVTLSCSPISGHRSVSWYQQTPGQGLQFLFEYFSETQRNKGNFPGRFSGRQFSNSRSEMNVSTLELGDSALYLCASSEGLLAKNIQYFGAGTRLSVL.

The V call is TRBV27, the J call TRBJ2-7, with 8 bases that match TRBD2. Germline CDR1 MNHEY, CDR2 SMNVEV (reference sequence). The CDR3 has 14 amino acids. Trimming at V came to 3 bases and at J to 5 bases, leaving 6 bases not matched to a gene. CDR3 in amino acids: CASSFGRGAHEQYF. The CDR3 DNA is TGTGCCAGCAGTTTTGGGCGGGGGGCTCACGAGCAGTACTTC.

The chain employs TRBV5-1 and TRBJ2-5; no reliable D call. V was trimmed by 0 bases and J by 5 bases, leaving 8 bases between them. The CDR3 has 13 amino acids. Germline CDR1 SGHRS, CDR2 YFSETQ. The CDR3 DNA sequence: TGCGCCAGCAGCTTGGACAACGGGGAGACCCAGTACTTC. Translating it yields CASSLDNGETQYF. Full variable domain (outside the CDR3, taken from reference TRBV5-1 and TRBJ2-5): KAGVTQTPRYLIKTRGQQVTLSCSPISGHRSVSWYQQTPGQGLQFLFEYFSETQRNKGNFPGRFSGRQFSNSRSEMNVSTLELGDSALYLCASSLDNGETQYFGPGTRLLVL.

The CDR3 DNA reads TGTGCCACCGTAAGCCGGGACAGCCAACTAGCTAACTATGGCTACACCTTC. It codes for CATVSRDSQLANYGYTF. This rearrangement joins TRBV19 to TRBJ1-2, with 7 positions matching TRBD1. Per the germline V gene, CDR1 is LNHDA and CDR2 is SQIVND (reference sequence). V was clipped by 10 bases and J by 0 bases; unmatched bases: 17. This CDR3 has 17 residues.

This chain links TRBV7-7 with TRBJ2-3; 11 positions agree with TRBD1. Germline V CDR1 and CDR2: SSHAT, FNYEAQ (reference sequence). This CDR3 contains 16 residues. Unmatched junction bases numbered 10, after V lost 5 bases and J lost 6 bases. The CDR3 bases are TGTGCCAGCAGCCCAATCGGACAGGGGGCCGCGGATACGCAGTATTTT. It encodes CASSPIGQGAADTQYF.

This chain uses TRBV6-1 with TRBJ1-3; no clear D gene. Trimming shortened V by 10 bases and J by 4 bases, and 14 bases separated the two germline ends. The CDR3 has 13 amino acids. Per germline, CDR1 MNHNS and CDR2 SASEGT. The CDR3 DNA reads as TGTGCCACCGCGGAGCGATTCGGAAACACCATATATTTT. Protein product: CATAERFGNTIYF.

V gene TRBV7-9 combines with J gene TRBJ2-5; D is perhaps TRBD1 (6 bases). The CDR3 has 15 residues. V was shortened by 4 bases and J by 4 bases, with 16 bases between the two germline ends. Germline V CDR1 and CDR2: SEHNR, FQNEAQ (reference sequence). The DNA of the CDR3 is TGTGCCAGCAGCTCGGGGTGGTGGGGGCCAGAGACCCAGTACTTC. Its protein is CASSSGWWGPETQYF.

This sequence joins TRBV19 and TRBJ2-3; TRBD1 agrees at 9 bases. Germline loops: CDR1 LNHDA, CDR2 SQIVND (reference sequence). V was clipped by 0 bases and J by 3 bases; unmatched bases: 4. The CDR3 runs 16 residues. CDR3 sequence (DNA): TGTGCCAGTAGTATAGACCGGGACAGGGTGACAGATACGCAGTATTTT. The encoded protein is CASSIDRDRVTDTQYF.

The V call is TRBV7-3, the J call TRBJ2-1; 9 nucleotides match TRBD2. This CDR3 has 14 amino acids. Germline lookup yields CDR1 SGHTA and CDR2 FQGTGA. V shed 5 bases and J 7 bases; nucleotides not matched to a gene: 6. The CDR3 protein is CASSATSGYNEQFF. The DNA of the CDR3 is TGTGCCAGCAGCGCGACTAGCGGATATAATGAGCAGTTCTTC. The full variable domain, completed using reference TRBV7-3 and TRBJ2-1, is GAGVSQTPSNKVTEKGKYVELRCDPISGHTALYWYRQSLGQGPEFLIYFQGTGAADDSGLPNDRFFAVRPEGSVSTLKIQRTERGDSAVYLCASSATSGYNEQFFGPGTRLTVL.

CDR3 residues: CASSLEPISPGDTQYF. The CDR3 nucleotides are TGCGCCAGCAGCTTGGAGCCTATCAGTCCCGGGGATACGCAGTATTTT. The rearrangement uses TRBV5-1 and TRBJ2-3, with D unresolved. Between the trimmed V and J ends, which lost 0 bases and 6 bases, there was a span of 17 bases. The CDR3 loop spans 16 amino acids. Germline V gene lookup returns CDR1 SGHRS and CDR2 YFSETQ.

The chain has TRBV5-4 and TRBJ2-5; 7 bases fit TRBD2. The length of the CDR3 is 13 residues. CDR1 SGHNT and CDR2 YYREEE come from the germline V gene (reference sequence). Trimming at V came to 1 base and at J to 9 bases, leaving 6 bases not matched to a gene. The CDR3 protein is CASSLTPREAQYF. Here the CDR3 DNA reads TGTGCCAGCAGCTTGACGCCTCGGGAGGCCCAGTACTTC.

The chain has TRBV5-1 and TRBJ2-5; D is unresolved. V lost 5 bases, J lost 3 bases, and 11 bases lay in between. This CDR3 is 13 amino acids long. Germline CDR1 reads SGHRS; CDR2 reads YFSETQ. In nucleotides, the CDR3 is TGCGCCAGCAGGAAAGATAGAGAAGAGACCCAGTACTTC. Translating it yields CASRKDREETQYF.

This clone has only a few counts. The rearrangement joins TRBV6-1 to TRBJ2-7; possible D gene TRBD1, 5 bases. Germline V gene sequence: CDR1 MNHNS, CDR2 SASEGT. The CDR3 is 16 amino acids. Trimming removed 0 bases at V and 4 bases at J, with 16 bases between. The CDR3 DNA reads TGTGCCAGCAGTGAAGCCCCCGGGCGGTCAGGGTACGAGCAGTACTTC. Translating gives CASSEAPGRSGYEQYF.

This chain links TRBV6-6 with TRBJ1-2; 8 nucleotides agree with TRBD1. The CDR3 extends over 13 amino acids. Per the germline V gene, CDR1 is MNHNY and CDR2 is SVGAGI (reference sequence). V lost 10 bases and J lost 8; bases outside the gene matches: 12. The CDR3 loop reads CANAEQGDKGYTF. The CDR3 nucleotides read TGTGCCAACGCCGAACAGGGGGATAAGGGCTACACCTTC.

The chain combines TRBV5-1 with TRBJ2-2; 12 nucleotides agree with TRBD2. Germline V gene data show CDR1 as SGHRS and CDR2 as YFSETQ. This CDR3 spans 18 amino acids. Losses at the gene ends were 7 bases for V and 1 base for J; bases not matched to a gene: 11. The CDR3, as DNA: TGCGCCAGCCAAAGGGCTGGGACTAGCGGGTGGAACACCGGGGAGCTGTTTTTT. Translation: CASQRAGTSGWNTGELFF.

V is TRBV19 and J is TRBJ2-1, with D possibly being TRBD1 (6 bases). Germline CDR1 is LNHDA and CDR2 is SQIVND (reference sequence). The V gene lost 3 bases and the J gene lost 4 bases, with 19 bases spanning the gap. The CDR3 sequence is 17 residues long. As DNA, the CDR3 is TGTGCCAGTAGTATTTGGGATGCTACAGGGCCGTACAATGAGCAGTTCTTC. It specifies CASSIWDATGPYNEQFF. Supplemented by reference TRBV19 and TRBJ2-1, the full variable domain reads DGGITQSPKYLFRKEGQNVTLSCEQNLNHDAMYWYRQDPGQGLRLIYYSQIVNDFQKGDIAEGYSVSREKKESFPLTVTSAQKNPTAFYLCASSIWDATGPYNEQFFGPGTRLTVL.

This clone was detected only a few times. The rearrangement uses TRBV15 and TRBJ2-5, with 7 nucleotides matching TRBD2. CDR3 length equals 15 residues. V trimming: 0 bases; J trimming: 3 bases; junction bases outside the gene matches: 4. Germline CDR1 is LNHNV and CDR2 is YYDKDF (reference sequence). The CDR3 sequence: CATSRDRGGEETQYF. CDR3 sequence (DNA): TGTGCCACCAGCAGAGATCGGGGAGGGGAAGAGACCCAGTACTTC.

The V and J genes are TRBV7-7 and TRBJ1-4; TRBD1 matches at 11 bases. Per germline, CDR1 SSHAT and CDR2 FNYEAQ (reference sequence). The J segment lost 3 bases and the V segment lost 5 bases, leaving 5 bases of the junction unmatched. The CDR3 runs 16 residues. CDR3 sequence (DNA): TGTGCCAGCAGCATCGGACAGGGGGCAGCTAATGAAAAACTGTTTTTT. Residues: CASSIGQGAANEKLFF.

This CDR3 reads CASSQGTGNYGYTF. The CDR3 nucleotides read TGCGCCAGCAGCCAAGGGACAGGCAACTATGGCTACACCTTC. This chain uses TRBV4-3 with TRBJ1-2; TRBD1 matches 7 bases. CDR1 is LGHNA, CDR2 YSLEER, per germline. This CDR3 spans 14 amino acids. The J segment lost 2 bases and the V segment lost 1 base, leaving 1 base of the junction unmatched.

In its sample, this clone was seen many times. The CDR3 protein is CASSLTPGLAGGREQFF. Written as DNA, the CDR3 is TGCGCCAGCAGCTTGACTCCGGGACTAGCGGGAGGCCGTGAGCAGTTCTTC. The rearrangement links TRBV5-1 to TRBJ2-1; 15 positions agree with TRBD2. Germline-derived CDR1 and CDR2 are SGHRS and YFSETQ. The CDR3 runs 17 residues. Trimming cost V 1 base and J 9 bases; bases outside gene matches: 8.